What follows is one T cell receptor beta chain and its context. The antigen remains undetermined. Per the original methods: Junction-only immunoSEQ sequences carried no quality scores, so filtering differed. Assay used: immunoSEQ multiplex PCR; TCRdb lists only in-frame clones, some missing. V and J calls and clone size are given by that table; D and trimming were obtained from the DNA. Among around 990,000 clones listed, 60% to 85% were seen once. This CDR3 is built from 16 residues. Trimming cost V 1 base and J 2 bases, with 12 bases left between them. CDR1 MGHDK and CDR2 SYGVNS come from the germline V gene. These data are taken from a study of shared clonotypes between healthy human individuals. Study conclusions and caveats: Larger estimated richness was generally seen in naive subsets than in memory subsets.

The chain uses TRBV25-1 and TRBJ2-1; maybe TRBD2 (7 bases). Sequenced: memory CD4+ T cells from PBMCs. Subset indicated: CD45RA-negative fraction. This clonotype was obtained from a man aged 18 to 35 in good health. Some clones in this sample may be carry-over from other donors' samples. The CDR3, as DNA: TGTGCCAGCAGTGAATTGGCGGGGGCGGCCTACAATGAGCAGTTCTTC. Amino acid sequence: CASSELAGAAYNEQFF.